The rows below give T cell receptor beta chains drawn from one sample of a study of blood T cell repertoires in COVID-19. TCRdb's copy holds only in-frame clones and misses some; the assay was immunoSEQ multiplex PCR. This table holds tens of thousands of clones, about 90% found once. Material for sequencing was peripheral blood. The receptors were gathered from a woman of 80 years or more with COVID-19, enrolled during active disease. CDR3s include the opening cysteine and the closing phenylalanine or tryptophan. The order of the fields is J gene, clone size, V gene, D gene, CDR3 protein, CDR3 DNA. A D gene is named only where the DNA matches it firmly. The size entry is marked missing in some rows and otherwise reads once, few, many or a size class.

>TRBJ2-7|-|TRBV12-2|-
CASRFSGTSGGTSYEQYF
TGTGCAAGTCGCTTTTCTGGGACTAGCGGGGGGACCTCCTACGAGCAGTACTTC
>TRBJ1-4|-|TRBV5-5|-
CASSRAGVEGEKLFF
TGTGCCAGCAGCCGAGCGGGGGTCGAGGGAGAAAAACTGTTTTTT
>TRBJ1-2|-|TRBV6-1|-
CASSEDLTYYGYTF
TGTGCCAGCAGTGAAGACCTGACTTACTATGGCTACACCTTC
>TRBJ2-3|few|TRBV20-1|TRBD2
CSASLLAGGNSDTQYF
TGCAGTGCTAGTCTTTTAGCGGGGGGGAACTCAGATACGCAGTATTTT
>TRBJ1-2|-|TRBV18|TRBD1
CASSPPQGDRAIGGYTF
TGTGCCAGCTCACCACCCCAAGGGGACAGGGCAATAGGTGGCTACACCTTC
>TRBJ2-2|-|TRBV3-1/TRBV3-2|-
CASSQGVADTGELFF
TGTGCCAGCAGCCAAGGAGTGGCGGACACCGGGGAGCTGTTTTTT
>TRBJ2-1|few|TRBV7-8|TRBD1
CASSPWDRGNNEQFF
TGTGCCAGCAGCCCCTGGGACAGGGGAAACAATGAGCAGTTCTTC
>TRBJ2-2|-|TRBV5-1|-
CASSLKGGLTNTGELFF
TGCGCCAGCAGCTTGAAGGGAGGACTAACCAACACCGGGGAGCTGTTTTTT
>TRBJ1-4|-|TRBV5-1|TRBD1
CASSLVGQGEKLFF
TGCGCCAGCAGCTTGGTGGGACAGGGCGAAAAACTGTTTTTT
>TRBJ1-5|once|TRBV10-3|-
CAISEGSTGLNQPQHF
TGTGCCATCAGTGAGGGATCTACAGGTCTCAATCAGCCCCAGCATTTT
>TRBJ2-1|-|TRBV6-4|-
CASSESSFFSNEQFF
TGTGCCAGCAGTGAGAGCTCCTTCTTTAGCAATGAGCAGTTCTTC
>TRBJ2-7|-|TRBV6-5|TRBD1
CASSRTGGGYEQYF
TGTGCCAGCAGCCGGACAGGGGGCGGCTACGAGCAGTACTTC
>TRBJ1-2|-|TRBV11-2|TRBD1
CASSTDRNYGYTF
TGTGCCAGCAGTACGGACAGGAACTATGGCTACACCTTC
>TRBJ1-1|-|TRBV19|-
CASIRGGTEAFF
TGTGCCAGTATCCGGGGTGGAACTGAAGCTTTCTTT
>TRBJ2-5|once|TRBV3-1/TRBV3-2|TRBD2
CASSQDLAGVKETQYF
TGTGCCAGCAGCCAAGATCTAGCGGGGGTCAAAGAGACCCAGTACTTC
>TRBJ2-7|-|TRBV3-1/TRBV3-2|-
CASSRDTPGEQYF
TGTGCCAGCAGCCGGGACACCCCGGGAGAGCAGTACTTC
>TRBJ2-2|few|TRBV10-3|-
CAISESTGLRTGELFF
TGTGCCATCAGTGAGTCTACCGGACTCCGGACCGGGGAGCTGTTTTTT
>TRBJ1-2|-|TRBV4-1|TRBD1
CASSQAGQTIYGYTF
TGCGCCAGCAGCCAAGCGGGACAGACAATCTATGGCTACACCTTC
>TRBJ1-1|-|TRBV6-1|-
CASSEEMTVNTEAFF
TGTGCCAGCAGTGAAGAGATGACTGTGAACACTGAAGCTTTCTTT
>TRBJ2-1|-|TRBV3-1/TRBV3-2|-
CASSQDSPGEQFF
TGTGCCAGCAGCCAAGATTCACCCGGTGAGCAGTTCTTC
>TRBJ2-7|-|TRBV11-2|TRBD1
CASSRAPGQISEQYF
TGTGCCAGCAGCCGAGCACCGGGACAGATTTCCGAGCAGTACTTC
>TRBJ1-1|-|TRBV5-4|TRBD1
CASSRDRGNTEAFF
TGTGCCAGCAGCAGGGACAGGGGAAACACTGAAGCTTTCTTT
>TRBJ1-1|once|TRBV7-9|TRBD1
CASSPQGGQMNTEAFF
TGTGCCAGCAGCCCTCAGGGGGGACAGATGAACACTGAAGCTTTCTTT
>TRBJ1-1|medium-sized|TRBV7-2|-
CASSPVLTGGAFF
TGTGCCAGCAGCCCTGTTTTGACGGGTGGAGCTTTCTTT
>TRBJ1-5|-|TRBV19|-
CASSVTGSRGGNQPQHF
TGTGCCAGTAGTGTTACAGGGTCCCGGGGCGGGAATCAGCCCCAGCATTTT
>TRBJ2-3|once|TRBV9|TRBD2
CASRHRPGVLAGGRADTQYF
TGTGCCAGCCGCCACCGCCCGGGGGTACTAGCGGGGGGGCGGGCAGATACGCAGTATTTT
>TRBJ2-1|-|TRBV5-1|-
CASSSGGAGNEQFF
TGCGCCAGCAGCTCTGGGGGGGCCGGGAATGAGCAGTTCTTC
>TRBJ2-7|-|TRBV5-1|TRBD1
CASSLEGQGKYEQYF
TGCGCCAGCAGCTTGGAGGGACAGGGGAAATACGAGCAGTACTTC
>TRBJ2-3|-|TRBV11-3|TRBD1
CASSLGGQGALDTQYF
TGTGCCAGCAGCTTAGGGGGGCAGGGGGCCCTAGATACGCAGTATTTT
>TRBJ2-1|-|TRBV11-3|TRBD2
CASSLDPGGSYNEQFF
TGTGCCAGCAGCTTAGATCCGGGGGGCTCCTACAATGAGCAGTTCTTC
>TRBJ2-5|once|TRBV3-1/TRBV3-2|TRBD1
CASSPIDRAQETQYF
TGTGCCAGCAGCCCGATAGACAGGGCCCAAGAGACCCAGTACTTC
>TRBJ2-7|-|TRBV15|TRBD1
CATSRVGDREWEQYF
TGTGCCACCAGCAGAGTCGGGGACAGGGAGTGGGAGCAGTACTTC
>TRBJ2-1|-|TRBV5-1|TRBD2
CASSSGLAKDEQFF
TGCGCCAGCAGCTCGGGACTAGCGAAAGATGAGCAGTTCTTC
>TRBJ2-3|-|TRBV7-2|TRBD2
CASSLAGTSGGAGTQYF
TGTGCCAGCAGCTTGGCCGGGACTAGCGGGGGGGCCGGTACGCAGTATTTT
>TRBJ2-2|-|TRBV5-1|-
CASSLAAGGELFF
TGCGCCAGCAGCTTGGCGGCAGGCGGGGAGCTGTTTTTT
>TRBJ2-4|-|TRBV5-1|TRBD1
CASSLETGGPKNIQYF
TGCGCCAGCAGCTTGGAGACAGGGGGCCCCAAAAACATTCAGTACTTC
>TRBJ1-1|-|TRBV27|TRBD1
CASSLSGNRGWSEAFF
TGTGCCAGCAGTTTATCCGGCAACAGGGGGTGGTCTGAAGCTTTCTTT
>TRBJ2-5|-|TRBV29-1|TRBD2
CSVPGTSGVGETQYF
TGCAGCGTCCCTGGTACCAGCGGGGTTGGGGAGACCCAGTACTTC
>TRBJ2-1|few|TRBV7-6|TRBD2
CASSSSTSGGLSSYNEQFF
TGTGCCAGCAGCTCTTCGACTAGCGGGGGCCTAAGCTCCTACAATGAGCAGTTCTTC
>TRBJ2-2|-|TRBV2|TRBD2
CASSERGGGLELFF
TGTGCCAGCAGTGAACGGGGCGGGGGTCTTGAGCTGTTTTTT
>TRBJ2-5|once|TRBV18|-
CASSHSTHSQETQYF
TGTGCCAGCTCACACTCGACACACTCCCAAGAGACCCAGTACTTC
>TRBJ1-6|-|TRBV3-1/TRBV3-2|-
CASSQQGRLSPLHF
TGTGCCAGCAGCCAACAGGGGCGGCTTTCACCCCTCCACTTT
>TRBJ1-5|once|TRBV11-3|-
CASSARTVNQPQHF
TGTGCCAGCAGCGCTCGGACAGTTAATCAGCCCCAGCATTTT
>TRBJ1-2|few|TRBV2|-
CASSESSGYGYTF
TGTGCCAGCAGTGAATCTTCAGGGTACGGCTACACCTTC
>TRBJ2-2|once|TRBV2|TRBD1
CASKGQGGTGELFF
TGTGCCAGCAAGGGACAGGGTGGAACCGGGGAGCTGTTTTTT
>TRBJ2-3|-|TRBV10-3|-
CAISGPGTDTQYF
TGTGCCATCAGTGGCCCAGGCACAGATACGCAGTATTTT
>TRBJ1-6|-|TRBV5-6|TRBD1
CASSLASGGAYSPLHF
TGTGCCAGCAGCTTGGCTTCAGGGGGTGCGTATTCACCCCTCCACTTT
>TRBJ2-5|-|TRBV4-2|TRBD2
CASSQGTSDETQYF
TGTGCCAGCAGCCAAGGGACTAGCGATGAGACCCAGTACTTC
>TRBJ2-7|-|TRBV6-5|-
CASSLGPGPQSYEQYF
TGTGCCAGCAGTTTAGGGCCAGGGCCCCAATCCTACGAGCAGTACTTC
>TRBJ1-1|-|TRBV6-5|TRBD1
CASRLIDRENTEAFF
TGTGCCAGCAGGCTAATAGACAGGGAAAACACTGAAGCTTTCTTT
>TRBJ2-7|-|TRBV5-1|TRBD2
CASRGTSGGLSYEQYF
TGCGCCAGCAGAGGGACTAGCGGGGGACTCTCCTACGAGCAGTACTTC
>TRBJ1-5|-|TRBV10-3|TRBD1
CAISNRGETGRISNQPQHF
TGTGCCATCAGCAACAGGGGGGAGACAGGGCGGATCAGCAATCAGCCCCAGCATTTT
>TRBJ2-7|-|TRBV12-3/TRBV12-4|-
CASSLRHTYEQYF
TGTGCCAGCAGCCTACGACACACCTACGAGCAGTACTTC
>TRBJ2-1|-|TRBV5-5|-
CASIPRVGLYNEQFF
TGTGCCAGCATCCCCAGGGTGGGCCTATACAATGAGCAGTTCTTC
>TRBJ1-1|-|TRBV30|-
CAWNVRGAAEAFF
TGTGCCTGGAACGTCCGGGGGGCCGCTGAAGCTTTCTTT
>TRBJ2-5|-|TRBV7-9|TRBD2
CASSLGLAGLQETQYF
TGTGCCAGCAGCTTAGGACTAGCGGGGCTCCAAGAGACCCAGTACTTC
>TRBJ1-4|-|TRBV14|TRBD1
CASSVRTGESEKLFF
TGTGCCAGCAGCGTCAGGACAGGGGAAAGTGAAAAACTGTTTTTT
>TRBJ1-5|-|TRBV25-1|TRBD1
CASSFSLDRGIGQPQHF
TGTGCCAGCAGTTTCTCGTTGGACAGGGGAATAGGTCAGCCCCAGCATTTT
>TRBJ2-3|-|TRBV11-3|TRBD2
CASSPGLAGTSTDTQYF
TGTGCCAGCAGCCCAGGACTAGCGGGCACTAGCACAGATACGCAGTATTTT
>TRBJ1-1|once|TRBV6-5|TRBD1
CASSTRQGMNTEAFF
TGTGCCAGCAGTACACGACAGGGTATGAACACTGAAGCTTTCTTT